The 27 T cell receptor beta chains given below trace back to one sample, sequenced in a study of beta chain features in type 1 diabetes. Sequenced material consisted of expressed TCRB transcripts (all of the isolated RNA was reverse transcribed). Only in-frame clones appear in the TCRdb table, and some are missing; sequencing was by immunoSEQ multiplex PCR. The sample has around 240,000 clones; over 65% are singletons. Sequencing input: naive CD4+ T cells from blood. The receptors were gathered from a man aged 30 to 45 in good health.

The CDR3 is CASSLLAGAYNEQFF. The CDR3 coding sequence is TGTGCCAGCAGCTTACTGGCGGGAGCTTACAATGAGCAGTTCTTC. V and J are TRBV11-2 and TRBJ2-1; 7 nucleotides match TRBD2. The CDR3 sequence is 15 residues long. CDR1 and CDR2 from the germline V gene are SGHAT and FQNNGV. V lost 2 bases and J lost 4; bases outside the gene matches: 5.

The CDR3 DNA is TGCAGCGTTGCTCTATACGCTGGGTGGCAGGGGGCGTTAAGAGATACGCAGTATTTT. It translates to CSVALYAGWQGALRDTQYF. The rearrangement joins TRBV29-1 to TRBJ2-3; 8 bases agree with TRBD1. Germline loops: CDR1 SQVTM, CDR2 ANQGSEA. The V and J ends lost 4 bases and 5 bases, in that order; junction bases with no gene match: 23. The CDR3 extends over 19 amino acids.

Only a few counts were recorded for this clone. The chain carries TRBV4-2 and TRBJ2-1; TRBD2 might be the D (5 bases). Trimming shortened V by 4 bases and J by 1 base, and 14 bases separated the two germline ends. Per the germline V gene, CDR1 is LGHNA and CDR2 is YNFKEQ. CDR3 length equals 16 residues. This CDR3 is CASSREGITSYNEQFF. The DNA for the CDR3 is TGTGCCAGCAGCCGAGAGGGTATAACTTCCTACAATGAGCAGTTCTTC.

V gene TRBV7-9 combines with J gene TRBJ1-3, with D perhaps TRBD1 (5 bases). CDR1 is SEHNR and CDR2 is FQNEAQ in the germline V gene (reference sequence). The CDR3 is made up of 13 amino acids. V gave up 4 bases and J gave up 4 bases, with 8 bases separating them. CDR3 nucleotides: TGTGCCAGCAGCTCTGGACACGGAAACACCATATATTTT. Translation gives CASSSGHGNTIYF.

V usage is TRBV30 and J usage is TRBJ1-5; TRBD1 matches 9 bases. Germline assignment: CDR1 GTSNPN and CDR2 SVGIG (reference sequence). This CDR3 is 16 amino acids long. Unmatched junction bases numbered 9, after V lost 3 bases and J lost 3 bases. CDR3 DNA: TGTGCCTGGAGCCCCAAGGACAGGGGAATCAATCAGCCCCAGCATTTT. This gives the protein CAWSPKDRGINQPQHF.

This clone was found a few times. This rearrangement joins TRBV18 to TRBJ2-7; perhaps TRBD2 as D (5 bases). CDR3 length: 11 amino acids. Germline CDR1 KGHSH, CDR2 LQKENI. V gave up 4 bases and J gave up 4 bases, with 5 bases separating them. CDR3 sequence reads: CASSRGYEQYF. The CDR3 bases are TGTGCCAGCTCACGAGGGTACGAGCAGTACTTC.

V is TRBV29-1 and J is TRBJ1-2, with 12 positions matching TRBD1. With 6 bases clipped from V and 5 bases from J, the junction kept 7 bases outside the gene matches. The CDR3 contains 14 residues. The germline V gene encodes CDR1 SQVTM and CDR2 ANQGSEA. CDR3 coding DNA: TGCAGCGTGGAGGGACAGGGGGCTGGATATGGCTACACCTTC. Translating gives CSVEGQGAGYGYTF.

This sequence joins TRBV7-2 and TRBJ2-2; D uncertain. Germline loops: CDR1 SGHTA, CDR2 FQGNSA. The CDR3 has 14 residues. V dropped 5 bases and J dropped 2 bases, with 9 bases sitting between them. The CDR3 is CASSMTVNTGELFF. DNA for the CDR3: TGTGCCAGCAGCATGACTGTTAACACCGGGGAGCTGTTTTTT.

The rearrangement links TRBV28 to TRBJ2-4; unclear D gene. The V end lost 6 bases, the J end lost 0 bases, and 9 bases lay between the germline ends. This CDR3 has 14 residues. Germline assignment: CDR1 MDHEN and CDR2 SYDVKM. CDR3 in DNA: TGTGCCAGCAGCCCCGCCCTAGCCAAAAACATTCAGTACTTC. This sequence encodes CASSPALAKNIQYF.

The rearrangement joins TRBV7-9 to TRBJ2-3, with TRBD1 matching 8 bases. The germline V gene has CDR1 SEHNR and CDR2 FQNEAQ (reference sequence). The J segment lost 1 base and the V segment lost 4 bases, leaving 4 bases of the junction unmatched. The CDR3 has 15 amino acids. In DNA form, the CDR3 reads TGTGCCAGCAGCTCCGGGACAGGCGGCACAGATACGCAGTATTTT. Encoded protein: CASSSGTGGTDTQYF.

The chain joins TRBV5-1 to TRBJ1-6, with TRBD1 as a possible D gene (6 bases). Germline assignment: CDR1 SGHRS and CDR2 YFSETQ. V gave up 1 base and J gave up 5 bases, with 7 bases separating them. This CDR3 has 14 residues. The CDR3 is CASSLSGDNSPLHF. CDR3 coding DNA: TGCGCCAGCAGCTTGTCAGGGGATAATTCACCCCTCCACTTT. Full variable domain (outside the CDR3, taken from reference TRBV5-1 and TRBJ1-6): KAGVTQTPRYLIKTRGQQVTLSCSPISGHRSVSWYQQTPGQGLQFLFEYFSETQRNKGNFPGRFSGRQFSNSRSEMNVSTLELGDSALYLCASSLSGDNSPLHFGNGTRLTVT.

This clone was seen only a few times. The same CDR3 is also encoded by other DNA sequences in this sample. The rearrangement joins TRBV5-1 to TRBJ2-5; D call uncertain. The germline V gene encodes CDR1 SGHRS and CDR2 YFSETQ. The CDR3 consists of 12 residues. V lost 0 bases and J 5 bases, leaving 5 bases between the germline ends. This CDR3 reads CASSLAGETQYF. The CDR3 nucleotides are TGCGCCAGCAGCTTGGCCGGGGAGACCCAGTACTTC.

This clone was detected a few times. The CDR3 loop reads CASSSRGASTDTQYF. In DNA, the CDR3 is TGTGCCAGCAGCTCCCGGGGAGCTAGCACAGATACGCAGTATTTT. The chain combines TRBV7-2 with TRBJ2-3, with D perhaps matching TRBD2 (5 bases). The CDR3 has 15 residues. V shed 4 bases and J shed 0 bases, with 11 bases lying between them. Germline V gene data show CDR1 as SGHTA and CDR2 as FQGNSA.

The chain carries TRBV5-4 and TRBJ2-7; the match to TRBD2 covers 9 bases. The length of the CDR3 is 16 residues. Germline V CDR1 and CDR2: SGHNT, YYREEE (reference sequence). V shed 1 base and J 0 bases; nucleotides not matched to a gene: 5. In nucleotides, the CDR3 is TGTGCCAGCAGCTTGAGGGATAGCGGGAGCTCCTACGAGCAGTACTTC. Its translation: CASSLRDSGSSYEQYF.

The chain combines TRBV2 with TRBJ1-1, with 12 bases fitting TRBD1. The CDR3 has 14 residues. Germline V gene sequence: CDR1 SNHLY, CDR2 FYNNEI. V was pared by 6 bases and J by 5 bases, with 4 bases of the junction left unmatched. The CDR3 DNA follows: TGTGCCAGCAGGGGACAGGGGGCGGAGACTGAAGCTTTCTTT. Translation gives CASRGQGAETEAFF.

This clone was picked up one time. The sample holds other DNA sequences that translate to the same CDR3. This CDR3 is CAWSVEGGYTF. The CDR3 DNA reads TGTGCCTGGAGCGTGGAGGGAGGCTACACCTTC. The V gene is TRBV30, the J gene TRBJ1-2; unclear D gene. The germline V and J ends were trimmed by 3 bases and 8 bases, with 10 bases remaining between them. CDR3 size: 11 residues. The germline V gene encodes CDR1 GTSNPN and CDR2 SVGIG (reference sequence).

For the CDR3, the DNA is TGCAGCGTTGCCTCTGGCACTGAAGCTTTCTTT. Its translation is CSVASGTEAFF. V gene TRBV29-1 combines with J gene TRBJ1-1, with D hard to call. CDR3 length equals 11 residues. The V gene's germline CDR1 is SQVTM and CDR2 ANQGSEA. V dropped 4 bases and J dropped 4 bases, with 7 bases sitting between them.

The rearrangement uses TRBV7-9 and TRBJ2-1, with 15 bases that match TRBD2. Germline-derived CDR1 and CDR2 are SEHNR and FQNEAQ (reference sequence). The CDR3 consists of 16 residues. Losses at the gene ends were 5 bases for V and 9 bases for J; bases not matched to a gene: 8. This chain's CDR3 is CASSDRGLAGGPEQFF. The CDR3 DNA reads as TGTGCCAGCAGCGACAGGGGACTAGCGGGAGGCCCTGAGCAGTTCTTC.

Of note for this clone: Other DNA variants within this sample encode the same CDR3. The V and J genes are TRBV20-1 and TRBJ2-7; the D is unclear. The CDR3 is made up of 10 amino acids. V was shortened by 4 bases and J by 3 bases, with 4 bases between the two germline ends. The germline V gene has CDR1 DFQATT and CDR2 SNEGSKA (reference sequence). CDR3 protein: CSATDYEQYF. The CDR3 DNA sequence: TGCAGTGCTACGGACTACGAGCAGTACTTC.

V and J are TRBV10-3 and TRBJ2-3, with D hard to call. CDR3 length equals 13 residues. Germline V CDR1 and CDR2: ENHRY, SYGVKD. V lost 6 bases, J lost 2 bases, and 9 bases lay in between. The chain's CDR3 is CAIRPDNTDTQYF. The CDR3, as DNA: TGTGCCATCAGGCCTGACAACACAGATACGCAGTATTTT.

The V call is TRBV13, the J call TRBJ2-7; 7 positions agree with TRBD1. The CDR3 loop spans 15 amino acids. Trimming took 1 base from V and 2 from J; bases not matched to a gene: 5. CDR1 is PRHDT, CDR2 FYEKMQ, per germline (reference sequence). The CDR3 nucleotides read TGTGCCAGCAGCTTAGACGGGACAGTAACCTACGAGCAGTACTTC. Amino acids: CASSLDGTVTYEQYF.

This clone appeared a few times. The rearrangement uses TRBV14 and TRBJ2-7; possibly TRBD2 for D (6 bases). Germline-derived CDR1 and CDR2 are SGHDN and FVKESK. Trimming shortened V by 6 bases and J by 1 base, and 13 bases separated the two germline ends. The CDR3 covers 14 residues. The CDR3 loop reads CASSPRLDSYEQYF. CDR3 DNA: TGTGCCAGCAGTCCAAGACTAGATTCCTACGAGCAGTACTTC.

In the case of this clone: The germline gene is not matched at one end of the junction; a read error may be the cause. The V gene is TRBV29-1, the J gene TRBJ2-7; D may be TRBD2 (5 bases). Germline loops: CDR1 SQVTM, CDR2 ANQGSEA. The CDR3 has 13 residues. The CDR3 protein is CSVRRTGDYVQYF. CDR3 coding DNA: TGCAGTGTGAGACGGACTGGCGACTACGTGCAGTACTTC.

This clone came up a few times. This chain joins TRBV5-1 and TRBJ2-5; 9 bases agree with TRBD2. Germline V CDR1 and CDR2: SGHRS, YFSETQ. The CDR3 length is 15 residues. Losses at the gene ends were 1 base for V and 2 bases for J; bases not matched to a gene: 3. Here the CDR3 DNA reads TGCGCCAGCAGCTTGAGACTAGCGGATCAAGAGACCCAGTACTTC. This encodes CASSLRLADQETQYF. Variable domain in full (rest from reference TRBV5-1 and TRBJ2-5): KAGVTQTPRYLIKTRGQQVTLSCSPISGHRSVSWYQQTPGQGLQFLFEYFSETQRNKGNFPGRFSGRQFSNSRSEMNVSTLELGDSALYLCASSLRLADQETQYFGPGTRLLVL.

The chain employs TRBV29-1 and TRBJ2-4, with TRBD1 identical over 8 bases. J was trimmed by 8 bases and V by 7 bases; bases with no gene match: 7. Germline CDR1 is SQVTM and CDR2 is ANQGSEA. CDR3 length equals 12 residues. CDR3 protein: CSARGLGDIQYF. The CDR3 nucleotides read TGCAGCGCCAGGGGGCTAGGTGACATTCAGTACTTC.

This clone has just one count. V is TRBV2 and J is TRBJ1-2; D is perhaps TRBD1 (5 bases). This CDR3 is built from 11 residues. CDR1 is SNHLY, CDR2 FYNNEI, per germline. Trimming left V 8 bases short and J 4 bases short, with 8 bases between. The CDR3 DNA sequence: TGTGCCAGCGGGGCGGGCTATGGCTACACCTTC. It encodes CASGAGYGYTF.

The chain recombines TRBV5-1 with TRBJ2-1; D possibly corresponds to TRBD2 (6 bases). Germline V lookup: CDR1 SGHRS, CDR2 YFSETQ. V shed 4 bases and J shed 1 base, with 15 bases lying between them. CDR3 length equals 16 residues. CDR3 nucleotides: TGCGCCAGCAGCCCGGGAGCGAAGATGTCCTACAATGAGCAGTTCTTC. Translation gives CASSPGAKMSYNEQFF.